This T cell receptor (beta chain) came from a study of T-cell memory formation after mild COVID-19 (dated by TCRdb to the early 2020s). Regarding the complete study: TCR sequence clusters from the two donors were found to be largely donor specific. In a couple of donors, T-cell clones that expanded and contracted after mild COVID-19 were tracked by sequencing TCRalpha and TCRbeta repertoires over time. The cohort was made up of two young adult volunteers, one female and one male, who were previously healthy.

Instrument on record: Illumina NovaSeq 6000. Using 5'RACE with constant-segment primers, TCRalpha and TCRbeta cDNA libraries were constructed, with sample barcodes and unique molecular identifiers added in the process. RNA was extracted from every sample with Trizol reagent. Libraries were amplified in two PCR steps, with a second sample barcode and Illumina TruSeq adapters added in the second step. Sequencing of libraries was performed on an Illumina NovaSeq with 2 x 150 bp paired-end reads. As for the original processing: With migec v1.2.7, reads were demultiplexed and then collapsed into UMI-guided consensus sequences. Using mixcr v2.1.11, UMI consensuses were aligned to TRA and TRB V and J templates and then assembled into clonotypes. Clonotypes were classified as expanded or contracted when called significant by both edgeR and NoisET, with noise models trained on biological replicates. For edgeR calls, the cutoffs were a false discovery rate-adjusted p below 0.01 and a log2 fold-change threshold of 1. PCA with hierarchical clustering of max-normalized trajectories of the 1000 most abundant clonotypes was used as exploratory dynamics analysis. The CD4 or CD8 phenotype of responding clones was assigned using the separately sequenced CD4+ and CD8+ repertoires. The raw public reads went through TCRdb reprocessing: fastp at Q25, MiXCR clone calling, in-frame beta chains kept. One record per CDR3 amino acid sequence lists the most common genes and DNA. The V and J calls here are based on TCRdb, not the publication. This sample lists roughly 380,000 distinct CDR3 sequences; around 27% were detected once. The ten largest make up less than 15% of the sample.

Here is what the overall study found, with its caveats: The study included only a couple of mild cases, and larger cohorts that include severe cases with pre-infection samples were judged to be necessary. Contracting CD4+ clones turned up mainly in the CM and EM memory subsets, whereas EMRA was where CD8+ clones were enriched. The second-wave clones that peaked on day 37 were not confirmed to be SARS-CoV-2 specific. Some responding clones were detected in pre-infection memory, which suggested that pre-existing cross-reactive memory T cells had joined the SARS-CoV-2 response. Clones contracting from day 15 to 85 had balanced CD4/CD8 phenotypes, while a second wave expanding from day 15 to 37 was biased towards CD4+.

Ficoll-Paque density gradient centrifugation was the method used to isolate PBMCs. This clonotype was recorded at least ten times. No antigen is known for it. No clone much larger than this one lies a single base away; base qualities are absent. The germline V gene provides CDR1 SGHTA and CDR2 FQGTGA. The CDR3 covers 13 residues, taking in both the cysteine and the phenylalanine. Solely the CDR3 DNA is kept, with 39 bases framed from the first base. Relative to germline, V is 5 bases shorter and J is 1 base shorter, with 8 bases between their ends. The specimen sequenced was PBMCs or a T cell subset sorted from them (not recorded which). The rearranged chain carries TRBV7-3 and TRBJ2-5, with a weak D call of TRBD2 (5 bases match). This sequence was found in an adult woman who had mild COVID-19 (a few samples of this study predate the infection). The sample titles of this study are shuffled in the database, so cell type and time point are left out; the donor was told from shared clones. In nucleotides, the sequence is TGTGCCAGCAGCAGAGCGGTCCAAGAGACCCAGTACTTC. It codes for CASSRAVQETQYF.